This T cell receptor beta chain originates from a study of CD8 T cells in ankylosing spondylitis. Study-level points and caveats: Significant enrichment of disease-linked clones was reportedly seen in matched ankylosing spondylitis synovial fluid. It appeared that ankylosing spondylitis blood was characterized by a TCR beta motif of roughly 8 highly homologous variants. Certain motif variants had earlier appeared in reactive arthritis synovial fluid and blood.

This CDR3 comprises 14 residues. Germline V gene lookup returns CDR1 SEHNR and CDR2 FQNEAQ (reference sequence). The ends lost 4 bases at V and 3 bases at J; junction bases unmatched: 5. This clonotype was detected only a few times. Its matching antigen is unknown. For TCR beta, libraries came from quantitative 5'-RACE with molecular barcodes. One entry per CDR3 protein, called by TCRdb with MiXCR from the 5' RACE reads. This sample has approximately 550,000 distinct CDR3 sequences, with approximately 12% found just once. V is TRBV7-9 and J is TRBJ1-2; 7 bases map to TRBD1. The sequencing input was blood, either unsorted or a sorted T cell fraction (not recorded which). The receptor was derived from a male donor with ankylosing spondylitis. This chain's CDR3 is CASSYSGGDYGYTF. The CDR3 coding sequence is TGTGCCAGCAGCTATTCAGGGGGGGACTATGGCTACACCTTC.